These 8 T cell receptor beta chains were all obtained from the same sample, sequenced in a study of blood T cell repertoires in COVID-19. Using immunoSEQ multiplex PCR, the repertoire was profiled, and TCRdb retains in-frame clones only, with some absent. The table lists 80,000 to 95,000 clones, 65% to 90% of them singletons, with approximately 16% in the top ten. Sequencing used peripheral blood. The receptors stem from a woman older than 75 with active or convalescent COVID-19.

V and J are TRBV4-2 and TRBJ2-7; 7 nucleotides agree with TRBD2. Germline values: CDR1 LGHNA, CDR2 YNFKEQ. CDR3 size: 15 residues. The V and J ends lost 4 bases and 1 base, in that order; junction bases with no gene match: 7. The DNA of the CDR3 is TGTGCCAGCAGCCGCCCCAGCGGGGTGTCCTACGAGCAGTACTTC. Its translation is CASSRPSGVSYEQYF.

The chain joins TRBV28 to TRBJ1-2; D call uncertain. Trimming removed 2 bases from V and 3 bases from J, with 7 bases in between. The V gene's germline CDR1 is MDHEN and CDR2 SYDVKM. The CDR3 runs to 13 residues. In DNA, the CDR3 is TGTGCCAGCAGTTTAAAAGCTTACTATGGCTACACCTTC. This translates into CASSLKAYYGYTF.

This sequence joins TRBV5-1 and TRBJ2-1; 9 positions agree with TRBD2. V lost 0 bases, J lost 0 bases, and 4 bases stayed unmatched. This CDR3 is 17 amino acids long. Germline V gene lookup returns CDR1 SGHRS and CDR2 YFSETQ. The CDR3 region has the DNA TGCGCCAGCAGCTTGGGACTAGCGGCAACCTCCTACAATGAGCAGTTCTTC. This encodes CASSLGLAATSYNEQFF.

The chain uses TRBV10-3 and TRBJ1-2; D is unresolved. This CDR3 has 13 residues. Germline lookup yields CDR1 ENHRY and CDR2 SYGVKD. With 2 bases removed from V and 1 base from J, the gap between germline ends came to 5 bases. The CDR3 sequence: CAISEAVNYGYTF. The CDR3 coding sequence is TGTGCCATCAGTGAGGCGGTTAACTATGGCTACACCTTC.

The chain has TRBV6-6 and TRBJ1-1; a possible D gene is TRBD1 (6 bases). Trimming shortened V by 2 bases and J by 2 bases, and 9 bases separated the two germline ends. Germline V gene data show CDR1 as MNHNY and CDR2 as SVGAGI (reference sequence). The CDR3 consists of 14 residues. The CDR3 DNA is TGTGCCAGCAGTTACAGGACAGACAACACTGAAGCTTTCTTT. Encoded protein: CASSYRTDNTEAFF.

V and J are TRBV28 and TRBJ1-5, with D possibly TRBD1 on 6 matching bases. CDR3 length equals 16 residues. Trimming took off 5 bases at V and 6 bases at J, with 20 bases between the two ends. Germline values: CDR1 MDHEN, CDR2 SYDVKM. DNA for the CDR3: TGTGCCAGCAGTACCGTTGGCAGGGGAAACGTTCAGCCCCAGCATTTT. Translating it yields CASSTVGRGNVQPQHF.

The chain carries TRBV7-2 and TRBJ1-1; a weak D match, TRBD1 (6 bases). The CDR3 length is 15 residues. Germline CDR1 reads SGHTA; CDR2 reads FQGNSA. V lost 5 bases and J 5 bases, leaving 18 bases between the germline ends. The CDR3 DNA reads TGTGCCAGCAGCCTTAGAGGGGGGGGGATAACTGAAGCTTTCTTT. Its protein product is CASSLRGGGITEAFF.

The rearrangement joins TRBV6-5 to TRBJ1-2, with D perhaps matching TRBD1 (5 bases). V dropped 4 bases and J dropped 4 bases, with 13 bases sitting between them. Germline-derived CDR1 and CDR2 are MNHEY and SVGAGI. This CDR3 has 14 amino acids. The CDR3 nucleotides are TGTGCCAGCAGTTCAGTAGGAGGGGTCTATGGCTACACCTTC. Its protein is CASSSVGGVYGYTF.